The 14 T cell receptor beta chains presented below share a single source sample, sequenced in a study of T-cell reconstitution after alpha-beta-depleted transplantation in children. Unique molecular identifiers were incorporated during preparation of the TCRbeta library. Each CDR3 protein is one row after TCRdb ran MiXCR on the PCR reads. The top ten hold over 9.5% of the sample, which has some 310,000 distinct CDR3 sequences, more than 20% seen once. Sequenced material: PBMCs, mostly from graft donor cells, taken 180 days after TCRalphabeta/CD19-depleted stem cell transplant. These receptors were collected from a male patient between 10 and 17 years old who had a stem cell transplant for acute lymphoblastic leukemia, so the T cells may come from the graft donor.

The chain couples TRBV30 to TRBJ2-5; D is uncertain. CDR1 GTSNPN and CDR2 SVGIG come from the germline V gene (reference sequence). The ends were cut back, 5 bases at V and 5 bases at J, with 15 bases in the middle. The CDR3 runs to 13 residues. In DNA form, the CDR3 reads TGTGCCTGGGGTCTTAGAGGCTGGGAGACCCAGTACTTC. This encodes CAWGLRGWETQYF.

CDR3 DNA: TGTGCCAGCAGCCAGACTATCACCACAGATACGCAGTATTTT. Encoded protein: CASSQTITTDTQYF. The V gene is TRBV6-4, the J gene TRBJ2-3; D is possibly TRBD2 (5 bases). In germline, CDR1 is MRHNA, CDR2 SNTAGT. The CDR3 spans 14 residues. The germline V and J ends were trimmed by 6 bases and 2 bases, with 12 bases remaining between them.

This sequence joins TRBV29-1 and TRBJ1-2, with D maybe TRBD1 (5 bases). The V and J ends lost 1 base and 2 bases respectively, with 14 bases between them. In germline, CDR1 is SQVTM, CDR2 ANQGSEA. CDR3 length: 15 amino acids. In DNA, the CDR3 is TGCAGCGTTGAAGGGTTGACAGCCTTAAACTATGGCTACACCTTC. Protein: CSVEGLTALNYGYTF.

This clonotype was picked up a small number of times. CDR3 sequence reads: CASSPGSTYGYTF. The DNA for the CDR3 is TGCGCCAGCAGTCCAGGAAGCACCTATGGCTACACCTTC. The rearrangement joins TRBV5-1 to TRBJ1-2; D unclear. CDR1 is SGHRS, CDR2 YFSETQ, per germline. The CDR3 is made up of 13 amino acids. Trimming shortened V by 5 bases and J by 4 bases, and 12 bases separated the two germline ends.

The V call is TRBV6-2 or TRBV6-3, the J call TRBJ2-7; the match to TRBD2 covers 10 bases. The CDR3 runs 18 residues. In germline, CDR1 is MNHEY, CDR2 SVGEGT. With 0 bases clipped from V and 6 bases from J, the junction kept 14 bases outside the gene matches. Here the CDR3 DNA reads TGTGCCAGCAGTTACTCAAGGTTTGTGGGGACTAGCGTATTCGAGCAGTACTTC. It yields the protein CASSYSRFVGTSVFEQYF.

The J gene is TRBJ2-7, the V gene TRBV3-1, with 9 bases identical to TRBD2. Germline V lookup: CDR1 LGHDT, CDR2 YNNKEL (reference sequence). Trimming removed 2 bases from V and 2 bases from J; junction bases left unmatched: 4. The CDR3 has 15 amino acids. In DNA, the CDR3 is TGTGCCAGCAGCCAACGGCGCGGGAGGGCCTACGAGCAGTACTTC. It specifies CASSQRRGRAYEQYF.

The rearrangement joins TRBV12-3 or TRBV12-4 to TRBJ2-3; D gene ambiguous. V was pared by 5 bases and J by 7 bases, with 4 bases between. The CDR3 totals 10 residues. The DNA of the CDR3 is TGTGCCAGCAGTCTCAATACGCAGTATTTT. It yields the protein CASSLNTQYF.

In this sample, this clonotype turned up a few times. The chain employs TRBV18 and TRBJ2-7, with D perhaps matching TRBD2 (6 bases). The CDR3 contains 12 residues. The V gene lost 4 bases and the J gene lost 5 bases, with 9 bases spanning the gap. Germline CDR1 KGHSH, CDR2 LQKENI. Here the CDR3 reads CASSRGVNEQYF. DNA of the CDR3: TGTGCCAGCTCACGGGGGGTAAACGAGCAGTACTTC.

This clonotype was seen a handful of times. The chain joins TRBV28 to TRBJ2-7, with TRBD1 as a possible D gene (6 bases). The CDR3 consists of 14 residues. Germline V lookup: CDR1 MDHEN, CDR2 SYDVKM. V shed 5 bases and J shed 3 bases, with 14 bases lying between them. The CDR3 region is CASSRGQILYEQYF. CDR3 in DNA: TGTGCCAGCAGTCGAGGACAGATACTCTACGAGCAGTACTTC.

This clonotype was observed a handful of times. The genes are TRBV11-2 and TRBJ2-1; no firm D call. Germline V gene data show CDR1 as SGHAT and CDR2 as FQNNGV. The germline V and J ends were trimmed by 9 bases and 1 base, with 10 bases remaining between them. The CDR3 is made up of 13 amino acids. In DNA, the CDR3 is TGTGCCAGTTCTTACTTTTCCTACAATGAGCAGTTCTTC. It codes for CASSYFSYNEQFF.

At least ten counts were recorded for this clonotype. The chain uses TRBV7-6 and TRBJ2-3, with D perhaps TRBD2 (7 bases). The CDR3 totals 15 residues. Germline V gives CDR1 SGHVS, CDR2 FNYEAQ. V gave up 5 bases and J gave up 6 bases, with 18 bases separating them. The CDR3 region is CASSIRLGGVDTQYF. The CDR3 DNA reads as TGTGCCAGCAGCATTCGACTAGGGGGGGTGGATACGCAGTATTTT.

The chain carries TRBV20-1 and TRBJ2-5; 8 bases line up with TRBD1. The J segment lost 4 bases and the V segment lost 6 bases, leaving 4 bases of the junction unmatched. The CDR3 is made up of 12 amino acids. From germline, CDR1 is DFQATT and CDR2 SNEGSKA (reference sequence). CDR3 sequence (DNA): TGCAGTGCCACGGACAGGGTAGAGACCCAGTACTTC. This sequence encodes CSATDRVETQYF.

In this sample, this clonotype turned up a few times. DNA of the CDR3: TGTGCCAGCAGCCGAACCACAGGGAGCTCCTACGAGCAGTACTTC. Its translation: CASSRTTGSSYEQYF. The chain combines TRBV3-1 with TRBJ2-7; weak D call: TRBD1 (6 bases). Trimming cost V 4 bases and J 0 bases, with 13 bases left between them. The CDR3 contains 15 residues. Germline values: CDR1 LGHDT, CDR2 YNNKEL (reference sequence).

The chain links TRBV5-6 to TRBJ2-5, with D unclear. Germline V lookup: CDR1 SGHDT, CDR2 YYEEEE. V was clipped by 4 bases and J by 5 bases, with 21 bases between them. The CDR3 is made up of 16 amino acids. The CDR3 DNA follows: TGTGCCAGCAGCAAGACCTTAGCCCATTCCGCTGAGACCCAGTACTTC. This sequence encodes CASSKTLAHSAETQYF.